These 18 T cell receptor beta chains were sequenced from one sample in a study of identical twins. In TCRdb, the 5' RACE reads were re-called with MiXCR into one record per CDR3 protein. The profile shows about 250,000 distinct CDR3 sequences, about 8% of them singletons. Another study also made use of these data, one on yellow fever vaccine responses in identical twins.

Sequenced input: CD8+ T cells sorted from blood. The receptor set was obtained from a woman younger than 35 in good health.

This clonotype appeared many times. The CDR3 region is CASGDGAYNEQFF. The CDR3 DNA is TGTGCCAGCGGGGACGGAGCCTACAATGAGCAGTTCTTC. The chain couples TRBV27 to TRBJ2-1; perhaps D is TRBD1 or TRBD2 (5 bases each). This CDR3 has 13 amino acids. Germline V gene data show CDR1 as MNHEY and CDR2 as SMNVEV (reference sequence). Trimming pared 8 bases from V and 2 bases from J, leaving 10 bases between.

This chain connects TRBV7-6 to TRBJ2-7; D remains unclear. The germline V gene encodes CDR1 SGHVS and CDR2 FNYEAQ. The CDR3 covers 15 residues. V lost 1 base and J 2 bases, leaving 12 bases between the germline ends. The CDR3 sequence is CASSLGAGSTYEQYF. The CDR3 DNA sequence: TGTGCCAGCAGCTTAGGAGCAGGCTCAACCTACGAGCAGTACTTC.

The gene calls are TRBV28 and TRBJ2-5; possible D gene TRBD2, 5 bases. V was trimmed by 0 bases and J by 5 bases, leaving 13 bases between them. Per germline, CDR1 MDHEN and CDR2 SYDVKM. The CDR3 extends over 15 amino acids. This CDR3 reads CASSLWRVRRETQYF. The CDR3 DNA reads as TGTGCCAGCAGTTTATGGAGGGTCCGGAGGGAGACCCAGTACTTC.

This clonotype was picked up a small number of times. The CDR3 spells CASSSHMTSAGYEQYF. The CDR3 DNA reads TGTGCCAGCAGCTCGCACATGACTAGCGCAGGCTACGAGCAGTACTTC. This chain uses TRBV11-2 with TRBJ2-7; 8 bases agree with TRBD2. V was pared by 4 bases and J by 3 bases, with 11 bases of the junction left unmatched. The CDR3 loop spans 16 amino acids. CDR1 is SGHAT and CDR2 is FQNNGV in the germline V gene.

This clonotype has more than one count but fewer than ten. The chain joins TRBV20-1 to TRBJ2-5; possibly TRBD1 or TRBD2 for D (5 bases each). The CDR3 spans 15 residues. CDR1 and CDR2 from the germline V gene are DFQATT and SNEGSKA (reference sequence). The V gene lost 0 bases and the J gene lost 4 bases, with 15 bases spanning the gap. CDR3 DNA sequence: TGCAGTGCTAGAGAGGACTGGGGCGTTGGAGAGACCCAGTACTTC. This sequence encodes CSAREDWGVGETQYF.

The rearrangement joins TRBV7-2 to TRBJ2-1; D is possibly TRBD1 (5 bases). The CDR3 is 14 amino acids. The germline V gene has CDR1 SGHTA and CDR2 FQGNSA. The germline V and J ends were trimmed by 1 base and 6 bases, with 10 bases remaining between them. CDR3 nucleotides: TGTGCCAGCAGCTTAGACTGGGGCGGCAATGAGCAGTTCTTC. This sequence encodes CASSLDWGGNEQFF.

This clonotype was counted only a few times. V and J are TRBV24-1 and TRBJ2-1; 7 positions match TRBD1. The germline CDR1 and CDR2 sequences are KGHDR and SFDVKD. The CDR3 runs to 15 residues. The junction had 9 bases not matched to a gene; V was cut back by 3 bases and J by 8 bases. The CDR3 DNA reads as TGTGCCACCAGTGATCCTTACAGGGGTAGCTATGAGCAGTTCTTC. The encoded protein is CATSDPYRGSYEQFF.

The chain employs TRBV12-3 or TRBV12-4 and TRBJ2-2; 10 nucleotides align to TRBD2. This CDR3 region has 17 residues. V was clipped by 6 bases and J by 7 bases; unmatched bases: 14. CDR3 nucleotide sequence: TGTGCCAGCAGCGGGCTAGCGGGGGTCTTGGGCGGCGGGGAGCTGTTTTTT. Translation: CASSGLAGVLGGGELFF.

Only a few counts were recorded for this clonotype. The genes are TRBV9 and TRBJ2-1, with 8 bases lining up with TRBD2. Trimming removed 6 bases from V and 8 bases from J; junction bases left unmatched: 7. CDR1 and CDR2 (germline): SGDLS, YYNGEE. CDR3 length: 13 amino acids. CDR3 region: CASTPPRGDEQFF. The DNA for the CDR3 is TGTGCCAGCACCCCCCCGCGGGGGGATGAGCAGTTCTTC. Based on the CDR3 plus reference TRBV9 and TRBJ2-1, the full variable domain is DSGVTQTPKHLITATGQRVTLRCSPRSGDLSVYWYQQSLDQGLQFLIQYYNGEERAKGNILERFSAQQFPDLHSELNLSSLELGDSALYFCASTPPRGDEQFFGPGTRLTVL.

The V call is TRBV20-1, the J call TRBJ2-7; D remains unclear. The length of the CDR3 is 15 residues. Germline CDR1 and CDR2: DFQATT and SNEGSKA (reference sequence). V was cut by 0 bases and J by 0 bases, with 12 bases left in between. CDR3 protein: CSARDLDMSSYEQYF. The CDR3 nucleotides are TGCAGTGCTAGAGACCTAGACATGAGCTCCTACGAGCAGTACTTC.

This clonotype was seen ten or more times. This chain joins TRBV12-3 or TRBV12-4 and TRBJ2-7; tentatively, D is TRBD2 (5 bases). The CDR3 runs 14 residues. Trimming took 5 bases from V and 0 from J, leaving 11 bases between them. The CDR3 DNA follows: TGTGCCAGCAGTGGGTTTAGCGCCTCCTACGAGCAGTACTTC. This sequence encodes CASSGFSASYEQYF.

This clonotype has only a few counts. This chain connects TRBV28 to TRBJ1-1, with D perhaps matching TRBD1 (5 bases). The V end was cut by 8 bases, the J end by 6 bases, with 19 bases between. The germline V gene has CDR1 MDHEN and CDR2 SYDVKM. This CDR3 has 14 residues. The CDR3 protein is CASGTGPSTSEAFF. In DNA form, the CDR3 reads TGTGCCAGCGGGACCGGACCAAGCACCTCTGAAGCTTTCTTT.

This clonotype showed up just a few times. J is TRBJ2-2 and V is TRBV12-3 or TRBV12-4; D gene uncertain. Trimming removed 0 bases at V and 15 bases at J, with 14 bases between. The CDR3 has 13 residues. CDR3 coding DNA: TGTGCCAGCAGTTTAGCTTGGGGTTCAGAGATGTTTTTT. It encodes CASSLAWGSEMFF.

Ten or more counts support this clonotype. The chain couples TRBV7-9 to TRBJ2-7; 7 bases line up with TRBD1. The CDR3 length is 14 residues. Germline V CDR1 and CDR2: SEHNR, FQNEAQ (reference sequence). J gave up 5 bases and V 4 bases, and 8 bases lay outside the gene matches. This chain's CDR3 is CASSSSTGVHEQYF. CDR3 in DNA: TGTGCCAGCAGCTCCTCTACAGGGGTACACGAGCAGTACTTC.

This clonotype was seen repeatedly, ten times or more. The chain combines TRBV12-3 or TRBV12-4 with TRBJ2-1; D unclear. With 5 bases removed from V and 7 bases from J, the gap between germline ends came to 12 bases. The CDR3 has 13 amino acids. CDR3 loop: CASSPRLSNEQFF. In DNA, the CDR3 is TGTGCCAGCAGTCCACGCCTGTCTAATGAGCAGTTCTTC.

This clonotype was observed at least ten times. J is TRBJ2-5 and V is TRBV15; no clear D gene. From germline, CDR1 is LNHNV and CDR2 YYDKDF (reference sequence). The length of the CDR3 is 12 residues. The V end was cut by 0 bases, the J end by 4 bases, with 3 bases between. The CDR3 DNA is TGTGCCACCAGCAGAGATTTAGAGACCCAGTACTTC. Its translation is CATSRDLETQYF.

This clonotype has at least ten counts. V is TRBV20-1 and J is TRBJ2-7; D may correspond to TRBD1 or TRBD2 (5 bases each). Trimming took 0 bases from V and 4 from J, leaving 16 bases between them. This CDR3 is built from 15 residues. Germline values: CDR1 DFQATT, CDR2 SNEGSKA (reference sequence). CDR3 DNA sequence: TGCAGTGCTAGAGATTCTTGGGGGACCGCTTACGAGCAGTACTTC. This codes for CSARDSWGTAYEQYF.

A few counts support this clonotype. The V and J genes are TRBV2 and TRBJ1-5; 7 nucleotides match TRBD1. Looked up from germline, CDR1 is SNHLY and CDR2 is FYNNEI. The CDR3 sequence is 18 residues long. J was trimmed by 0 bases and V by 4 bases; bases with no gene match: 12. As DNA, the CDR3 is TGTGCCAGCAGTGCCGGAGGGGGCAGCCCAGATAGCAATCAGCCCCAGCATTTT. Amino acids: CASSAGGGSPDSNQPQHF.